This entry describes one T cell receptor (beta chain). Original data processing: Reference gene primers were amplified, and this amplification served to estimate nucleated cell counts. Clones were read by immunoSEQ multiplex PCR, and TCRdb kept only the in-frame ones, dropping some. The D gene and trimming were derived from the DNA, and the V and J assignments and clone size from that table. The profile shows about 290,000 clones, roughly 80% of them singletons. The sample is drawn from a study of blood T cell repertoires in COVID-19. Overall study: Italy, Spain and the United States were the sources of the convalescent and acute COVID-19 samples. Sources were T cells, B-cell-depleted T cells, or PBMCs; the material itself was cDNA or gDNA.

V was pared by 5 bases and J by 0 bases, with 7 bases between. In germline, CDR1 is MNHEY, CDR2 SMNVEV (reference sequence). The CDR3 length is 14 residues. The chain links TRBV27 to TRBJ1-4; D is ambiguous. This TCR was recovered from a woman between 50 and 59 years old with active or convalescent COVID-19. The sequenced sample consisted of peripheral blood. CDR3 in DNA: TGTGCCAGCAGTCCGGAGACAACTAATGAAAAACTGTTTTTT. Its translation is CASSPETTNEKLFF.